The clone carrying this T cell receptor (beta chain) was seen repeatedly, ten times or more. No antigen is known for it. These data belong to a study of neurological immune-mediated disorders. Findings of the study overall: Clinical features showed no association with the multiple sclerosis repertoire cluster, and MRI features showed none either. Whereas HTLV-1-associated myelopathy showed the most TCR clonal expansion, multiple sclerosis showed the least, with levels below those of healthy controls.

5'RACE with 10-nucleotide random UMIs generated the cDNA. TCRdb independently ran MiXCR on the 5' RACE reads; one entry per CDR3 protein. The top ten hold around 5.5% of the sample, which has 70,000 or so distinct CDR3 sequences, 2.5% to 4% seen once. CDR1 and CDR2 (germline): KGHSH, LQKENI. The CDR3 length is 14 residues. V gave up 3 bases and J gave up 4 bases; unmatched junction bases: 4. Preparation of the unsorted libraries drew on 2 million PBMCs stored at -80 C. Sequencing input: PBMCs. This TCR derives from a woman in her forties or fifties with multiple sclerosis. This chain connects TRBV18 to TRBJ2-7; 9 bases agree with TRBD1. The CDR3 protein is CASSPGQGQYEQYF. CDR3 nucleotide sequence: TGTGCCAGCTCACCGGGACAGGGACAGTACGAGCAGTACTTC.